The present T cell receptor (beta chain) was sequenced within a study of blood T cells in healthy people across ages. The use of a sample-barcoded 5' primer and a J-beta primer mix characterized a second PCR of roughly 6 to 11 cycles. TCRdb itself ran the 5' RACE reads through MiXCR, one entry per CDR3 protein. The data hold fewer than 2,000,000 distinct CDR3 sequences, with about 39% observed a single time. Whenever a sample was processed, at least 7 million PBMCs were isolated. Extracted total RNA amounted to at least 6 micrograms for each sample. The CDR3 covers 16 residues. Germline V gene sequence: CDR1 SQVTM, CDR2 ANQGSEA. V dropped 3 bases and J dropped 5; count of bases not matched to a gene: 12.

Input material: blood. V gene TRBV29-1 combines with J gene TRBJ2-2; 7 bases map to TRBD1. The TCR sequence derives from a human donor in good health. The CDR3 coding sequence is TGCAGCGTTGATTCAACCGGGACAGAGTCAACCGGGGAGCTGTTTTTT. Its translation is CSVDSTGTESTGELFF.